The 16 T cell receptor beta chains listed next were all sequenced from one sample in a study of shared clonotypes between healthy human individuals. Here immunoSEQ multiplex PCR was the method, and the copy in TCRdb shows in-frame clones only, minus some. The sample contains roughly 2 million clones, approximately 96% of which appear only once. The source material was naive CD4+ T cells sorted from blood. The subset here: CD45RA+ positively selected. These receptors all come from a man between 18 and 29 years old in good health.

V is TRBV5-1 and J is TRBJ2-7; no clear D gene. Germline CDR1 reads SGHRS; CDR2 reads YFSETQ. This CDR3 comprises 13 residues. The V end was cut by 0 bases, the J end by 6 bases, with 10 bases between. CDR3 region: CASSLEVVGEQYF. The CDR3 region has the DNA TGCGCCAGCAGCTTGGAAGTAGTGGGCGAGCAGTACTTC.

The V gene is TRBV5-3, the J gene TRBJ1-1; D gene unclear. TRBV5-3 is an ORF for which the function is uncertain. The CDR3 totals 12 residues. V was trimmed by 0 bases and J by 4 bases, leaving 4 bases between them. CDR3 DNA sequence: TGTGCCAGAAGCTTGGAGGTCACTGAAGCTTTCTTT. Translated, it gives CARSLEVTEAFF.

This chain joins TRBV5-1 and TRBJ1-6; D is perhaps TRBD1 (5 bases). V lost 0 bases and J 6 bases, leaving 10 bases between the germline ends. The CDR3 contains 15 residues. The germline V gene encodes CDR1 SGHRS and CDR2 YFSETQ. Here the CDR3 DNA reads TGCGCCAGCAGCTTGGGTGATCAGGGTAATTCACCCCTCCACTTT. Residues: CASSLGDQGNSPLHF.

With regard to this clone: Different DNA sequences within this sample yield the same CDR3. This chain links TRBV10-3 with TRBJ1-1; D not certain. The CDR3 extends over 12 amino acids. The V gene lost 2 bases and the J gene lost 4 bases, with 5 bases spanning the gap. Germline V gene sequence: CDR1 ENHRY, CDR2 SYGVKD. The CDR3 DNA reads as TGTGCCATCAGTGAGGGTTTCACTGAAGCTTTCTTT. Protein product: CAISEGFTEAFF.

This chain joins TRBV5-1 and TRBJ2-1; 11 nucleotides match TRBD2. CDR1 is SGHRS, CDR2 YFSETQ, per germline. This CDR3 has 16 amino acids. J lost 4 bases, V lost 5 bases, and 8 bases had no gene match. The chain's CDR3 is CASRSLLAGDYNEQFF. The CDR3 bases are TGCGCCAGCAGGTCGTTACTAGCGGGGGATTACAATGAGCAGTTCTTC.

V usage is TRBV7-2 and J usage is TRBJ1-1; the D gene is possibly TRBD1 (5 bases). This CDR3 comprises 13 residues. V shed 5 bases and J shed 6 bases, with 13 bases lying between them. CDR1 SGHTA and CDR2 FQGNSA come from the germline V gene. Here the CDR3 reads CASSPRQLSEAFF. In nucleotides, the CDR3 is TGTGCCAGCAGCCCTCGACAGTTATCTGAAGCTTTCTTT.

About this clone itself: Germline is not matched at one junction end, which may reflect a read error. Within the sample, other DNA sequences also encode this same CDR3. The rearrangement links TRBV6-1 to TRBJ2-7; 11 bases line up with TRBD2. The germline gives CDR1 MNHNS, CDR2 SASEGT. The CDR3 has 16 residues. The CDR3 protein is CASSEGTSGLSYEQYF. In nucleotides, the CDR3 is TGTGCCAGCAGCGAAGGGACTAGCGGCCTCTCCTACGAGCAGTACTTC.

This clone was seen once. J is TRBJ2-1 and V is TRBV7-2, with TRBD2 identical over 7 bases. The trim removed 1 base at V and 7 bases at J, leaving 10 bases unmatched. Germline-derived CDR1 and CDR2 are SGHTA and FQGNSA. The CDR3 covers 16 residues. The CDR3 loop reads CASSLVILAVPNEQFF. The DNA for the CDR3 is TGTGCCAGCAGCTTAGTGATCCTAGCGGTTCCAAATGAGCAGTTCTTC.

This clone was observed once. The genes are TRBV7-8 and TRBJ2-3; D gene unclear. There are 12 residues in the CDR3. V was clipped by 2 bases and J by 10 bases, with 10 bases between them. Germline CDR1 reads SGHVS; CDR2 reads FQNEAQ. The CDR3 nucleotides read TGTGCCAGCAGCTTATCATCTAACGCGCAGTATTTT. Translation gives CASSLSSNAQYF.

This CDR3 is CASSLTGGYQPQHF. As DNA, the CDR3 is TGCGCCAGCAGCCTAACAGGGGGATATCAGCCCCAGCATTTT. J is TRBJ1-5 and V is TRBV5-1; 8 bases map to TRBD1. Per germline, CDR1 SGHRS and CDR2 YFSETQ. With V trimmed by 4 bases and J by 5 bases, 5 bases remained unmatched. CDR3 length equals 14 residues.

The rearrangement uses TRBV19 and TRBJ2-3; D call uncertain. The CDR3 has 14 residues. Between the trimmed V and J ends, which lost 6 bases and 4 bases, there was a span of 14 bases. Looked up from germline, CDR1 is LNHDA and CDR2 is SQIVND (reference sequence). In nucleotides, the CDR3 is TGTGCCAGTAGCCCCCAGCGTGCAGCAGATACGCAGTATTTT. It specifies CASSPQRAADTQYF.

This CDR3 is CASSLAGGLNQPQHF. In nucleotides, the CDR3 is TGTGCCAGCAGCTTAGCGGGGGGGCTCAATCAGCCCCAGCATTTT. V gene TRBV7-2 combines with J gene TRBJ1-5, with D possibly matching TRBD1 (6 bases). The germline V and J ends were trimmed by 0 bases and 3 bases, with 9 bases remaining between them. Germline-derived CDR1 and CDR2 are SGHTA and FQGNSA. The CDR3 is 15 residues long.

The J gene is TRBJ2-3, the V gene TRBV2; D ambiguous. This CDR3 has 17 amino acids. Germline CDR1 SNHLY, CDR2 FYNNEI. With 2 bases removed from V and 0 bases from J, the gap between germline ends came to 15 bases. The CDR3 here is CASSELRPGASTDTQYF. In nucleotides, the CDR3 is TGTGCCAGCAGTGAACTTCGGCCAGGCGCTAGCACAGATACGCAGTATTTT.

V gene TRBV5-3 combines with J gene TRBJ1-5; weak D call: TRBD1 (6 bases). TRBV5-3 qualifies as an ORF whose function is uncertain. This CDR3 has 17 amino acids. V dropped 4 bases and J dropped 4 bases, with 21 bases sitting between them. The CDR3 region has the DNA TGTGCCAGAAGCCCCAACCAGATGACAGGCTGTAATCAGCCCCAGCATTTT. It is translated as CARSPNQMTGCNQPQHF.

This clone was seen just once. V usage is TRBV11-1 and J usage is TRBJ1-3, with D maybe TRBD1 (5 bases). V was cut by 4 bases and J by 0 bases, with 19 bases left in between. The CDR3 length is 18 residues. The germline V gene has CDR1 SGHAT and CDR2 FQDESV (reference sequence). DNA of the CDR3: TGTGCCAGCAGCTCGTCCCGGGACGGATTTGGCTCTGGAAACACCATATATTTT. The encoded protein is CASSSSRDGFGSGNTIYF. The full variable domain, completed using reference TRBV11-1 and TRBJ1-3, is EAEVAQSPRYKITEKSQAVAFWCDPISGHATLYWYRQILGQGPELLVQFQDESVVDDSQLPKDRFSAERLKGVDSTLKIQPAELGDSAMYLCASSSSRDGFGSGNTIYFGEGSWLTVV.

This rearrangement joins TRBV30 to TRBJ2-3, with D tentatively TRBD2 (6 bases). The CDR3 is 14 residues long. Germline assignment: CDR1 GTSNPN and CDR2 SVGIG (reference sequence). V was cut by 4 bases and J by 2 bases, with 13 bases left in between. In DNA, the CDR3 is TGTGCCTGGAAGGTAGCGGCTACCACAGATACGCAGTATTTT. Translation: CAWKVAATTDTQYF.